These 11 T cell receptor beta chains originate from one sample sequenced in a study of regulatory T cells in long-lasting Graves disease. Sequencing libraries for TCR beta were prepared with iRepertoire HTBI primers and Arm-PCR of CDR3 regions. In TCRdb, the multiplex PCR reads were re-called with MiXCR into one record per CDR3 protein. The data show a few hundred thousand distinct CDR3 sequences, roughly 14% seen once. Regarding time point: newly diagnosed GD, antithyroid drugs for less than 3 months. PBMCs provided the RNA from which the TCR library was made. These data were also reused for a study on T cells in Graves' hyperthyroidism and ophthalmopathy.

Sequencing used peripheral blood mononuclear cells (PBMCs), obtained at new diagnosis, from a patient treated with antithyroid drugs. These TCRs come from a young man with Graves disease.

V gene TRBV7-9 combines with J gene TRBJ2-7, with 10 nucleotides matching TRBD1. The CDR3 spans 14 residues. With 5 bases clipped from V and 3 bases from J, the junction kept 4 bases outside the gene matches. Looked up from germline, CDR1 is SEHNR and CDR2 is FQNEAQ (reference sequence). The CDR3 sequence is CASSGQGEYYEQYF. The CDR3 region has the DNA TGTGCCAGCAGCGGACAGGGGGAATACTACGAGCAGTACTTC.

The sample holds many counts of this clonotype. The genes are TRBV29-1 and TRBJ2-3; no definite D call. Trimming took off 0 bases at V and 8 bases at J, with 9 bases between the two ends. Looked up from germline, CDR1 is SQVTM and CDR2 is ANQGSEA. The CDR3 is 12 residues long. CDR3 residues: CSVEDPGGTQYF. CDR3 DNA sequence: TGCAGCGTTGAAGATCCCGGCGGTACGCAGTATTTT.

In its sample, this clonotype was seen many times. V gene TRBV24-1 combines with J gene TRBJ1-2; 7 nucleotides agree with TRBD1. The V gene's germline CDR1 is KGHDR and CDR2 SFDVKD. This CDR3 is 14 amino acids long. Unmatched junction bases numbered 5, after V lost 4 bases and J lost 4 bases. The CDR3 loop is CATSERDRFYGYTF. In DNA form, the CDR3 reads TGTGCCACCAGTGAGCGGGACAGATTCTATGGCTACACCTTC.

V usage is TRBV19 and J usage is TRBJ2-7, with no clear D. The CDR3 length is 13 residues. Germline V gives CDR1 LNHDA, CDR2 SQIVND (reference sequence). The ends were cut back, 3 bases at V and 1 base at J, with 7 bases in the middle. CDR3 region: CASSMIESYEQYF. The DNA for the CDR3 is TGTGCCAGTAGTATGATAGAGTCCTACGAGCAGTACTTC.

Turning to this clonotype: A read error may be the cause here, since a much bigger clone is one base away. The V gene is TRBV13, the J gene TRBJ2-5; D unresolved. The CDR3 totals 16 residues. The germline V gene has CDR1 PRHDT and CDR2 FYEKMQ (reference sequence). V dropped 5 bases and J dropped 11 bases, with 27 bases sitting between them. The CDR3 coding sequence is TGTGCCAGCAGCCCCCGACTGGCAGGCTCCTACAATGAGCAGTACTTC. Encoded protein: CASSPRLAGSYNEQYF.

In regard to this clonotype: Germline and junction disagree at one end, which may indicate a read error. J is TRBJ2-3 and V is TRBV20-1, with 7 bases matching TRBD2. The CDR3 is made up of 15 amino acids. The V gene's germline CDR1 is DFQATT and CDR2 SNEGSKA (reference sequence). CDR3 nucleotide sequence: TGCAGTGCCCGCCCGGGGGGAGCTAACACAAATACGCAGTATTTT. This codes for CSARPGGANTNTQYF.

This clonotype was seen only a few times. The J gene is TRBJ1-3, the V gene TRBV20-1; tentatively, D is TRBD1 (5 bases). CDR3 size: 14 residues. V shed 3 bases and J shed 0 bases, with 9 bases lying between them. Germline V CDR1 and CDR2: DFQATT, SNEGSKA (reference sequence). CDR3 in DNA: TGCAGTGCTAGCCCGGGACCCTCTGGAAACACCATATATTTT. Translated, it gives CSASPGPSGNTIYF.

This clonotype was seen ten or more times. J is TRBJ2-1 and V is TRBV7-2; D might be TRBD2 (6 bases). Trimming took 5 bases from V and 7 from J, leaving 12 bases between them. Germline loops: CDR1 SGHTA, CDR2 FQGNSA. CDR3 length equals 13 residues. CDR3 sequence reads: CASSLLLANEQFF. As DNA, the CDR3 is TGTGCCAGCAGCCTCCTACTAGCTAATGAGCAGTTCTTC.

This clonotype was observed many times. The rearrangement joins TRBV7-9 to TRBJ2-3, with 7 bases aligning to TRBD1. With V trimmed by 2 bases and J by 2 bases, 4 bases remained unmatched. The CDR3 length is 15 residues. Per germline, CDR1 SEHNR and CDR2 FQNEAQ (reference sequence). The DNA for the CDR3 is TGTGCCAGCAGCTTAATACAGGGGATCACAGATACGCAGTATTTT. It codes for CASSLIQGITDTQYF. Full variable domain (rest looked up from reference TRBV7-9 and TRBJ2-3): DTGVSQNPRHKITKRGQNVTFRCDPISEHNRLYWYRQTLGQGPEFLTYFQNEAQLEKSRLLSDRFSAERPKGSFSTLEIQRTEQGDSAMYLCASSLIQGITDTQYFGPGTRLTVL.

In this sample, this clonotype turned up a few times. V is TRBV19 and J is TRBJ1-1; no clear D gene. V was clipped by 4 bases and J by 7 bases, with 13 bases between them. Germline-derived CDR1 and CDR2 are LNHDA and SQIVND (reference sequence). CDR3 length equals 13 residues. DNA for the CDR3: TGTGCCAGTAGTACAGACGGTACGGTTGAAGCTTTCTTT. Translation gives CASSTDGTVEAFF.

Of note for this clonotype: This clone may be a read error of a much larger clone one base away. Here the CDR3 DNA reads TGTGCCATCGGGGAGACAGGGTCCCATTTCTATGACTACACCTTC. It yields the protein CAIGETGSHFYDYTF. V gene TRBV10-3 combines with J gene TRBJ1-2; 7 bases are a match to TRBD1. The CDR3 has 15 amino acids. Germline loops: CDR1 ENHRY, CDR2 SYGVKD.